These 21 T cell receptor beta chains were sequenced from one sample in a study of CD8+CD57+ T cells in acquired aplastic anemia. Template material for TCR beta VDJ and CDR3 profiling consisted of genomic DNA. TCRdb reprocessed the reads via MiXCR and lists one record per CDR3 protein. Found here are some 150,000 distinct CDR3 sequences, 47% of them singletons; the top ten hold around 1%. Sequenced patients had shown CD8+CD57+ cell expansion by flow cytometry. The specimen was sorted CD4+, CD8+, or CD8+CD57+ T cells (not recorded which) from PBMCs. These TCRs come from a human donor with aplastic anemia.

The chain joins TRBV27 to TRBJ1-6; 8 positions agree with TRBD1. Germline CDR1 and CDR2: MNHEY and SMNVEV (reference sequence). Trimming at V came to 2 bases and at J to 7 bases, leaving 13 bases not matched to a gene. The CDR3 consists of 18 residues. The CDR3 loop reads CASSLNPPLDRDNSPLHF. The CDR3 coding sequence is TGTGCCAGCAGTTTAAATCCCCCCCTGGACAGGGACAATTCACCCCTCCACTTT.

CDR3 region: CASSLDRIGEQYF. The CDR3 region has the DNA TGTGCCAGCAGCTTAGACAGGATCGGCGAGCAGTACTTC. The V call is TRBV7-3, the J call TRBJ2-7; TRBD1 is a possible D gene (6 bases). CDR3 length equals 13 residues. In germline, CDR1 is SGHTA, CDR2 FQGTGA. The germline V and J ends were trimmed by 2 bases and 6 bases, with 11 bases remaining between them. The variable domain in full, completed from reference TRBV7-3 and TRBJ2-7, reads GAGVSQTPSNKVTEKGKYVELRCDPISGHTALYWYRQSLGQGPEFLIYFQGTGAADDSGLPNDRFFAVRPEGSVSTLKIQRTERGDSAVYLCASSLDRIGEQYFGPGTRLTVT.

This clonotype was picked up many times. This chain connects TRBV5-8 to TRBJ1-6; the match to TRBD1 covers 9 bases. Per germline, CDR1 SGHTS and CDR2 YDEGEE. The CDR3 has 15 residues. The ends lost 1 base at V and 8 bases at J; junction bases unmatched: 4. CDR3 in amino acids: CASSLSGQGDSPLHF. Written as DNA, the CDR3 is TGTGCCAGCAGCTTGTCGGGACAGGGAGATTCACCCCTCCACTTT.

This clonotype was detected ten times or more. This chain uses TRBV7-6 with TRBJ1-3, with 9 positions matching TRBD1. This CDR3 region has 20 residues. J lost 0 bases, V lost 2 bases, and 14 bases had no gene match. Germline V gene data show CDR1 as SGHVS and CDR2 as FNYEAQ. The CDR3 loop is CASSLPEIPGQGDSGNTIYF. In nucleotides, the CDR3 is TGTGCCAGCAGCTTACCAGAGATACCGGGACAGGGCGACTCTGGAAACACCATATATTTT.

V usage is TRBV5-1 and J usage is TRBJ1-2, with D possibly TRBD1 on 5 matching bases. Germline CDR1 SGHRS, CDR2 YFSETQ. The CDR3 sequence is 15 residues long. Trimming shortened V by 0 bases and J by 0 bases, and 9 bases separated the two germline ends. This CDR3 reads CASSLDGAANYGYTF. The CDR3 region has the DNA TGCGCCAGCAGCTTGGACGGGGCAGCTAACTATGGCTACACCTTC.

This clonotype was recorded a few times. In nucleotides, the CDR3 is TGTGCCAGTAGTATGACAGGCCCCCTTTATGGCTACACCTTC. This translates into CASSMTGPLYGYTF. The chain carries TRBV19 and TRBJ1-2, with D perhaps matching TRBD1 (6 bases). CDR1 and CDR2 (germline): LNHDA, SQIVND (reference sequence). V was shortened by 3 bases and J by 5 bases, with 13 bases between the two germline ends. The CDR3 is made up of 14 amino acids.

V is TRBV15 and J is TRBJ1-6; D uncertain. This CDR3 contains 14 residues. The V and J ends lost 4 bases and 10 bases respectively, with 14 bases between them. Per the germline V gene, CDR1 is LNHNV and CDR2 is YYDKDF (reference sequence). The CDR3 sequence is CATSTVGLASPLHF. The DNA of the CDR3 is TGTGCCACCAGCACGGTAGGGTTAGCGTCACCCCTCCACTTT.

This clonotype has ten or more counts. The chain carries TRBV29-1 and TRBJ1-1; 7 bases agree with TRBD1. Trimming at V came to 5 bases and at J to 3 bases, leaving 6 bases not matched to a gene. Germline CDR1 reads SQVTM; CDR2 reads ANQGSEA. CDR3 size: 13 residues. The CDR3 sequence: CSVTRTGDTEAFF. In DNA form, the CDR3 reads TGCAGCGTTACCCGGACAGGAGACACTGAAGCTTTCTTT. The entire variable domain, with the rest obtained from reference TRBV29-1 and TRBJ1-1, is as follows: SAVISQKPSRDICQRGTSLTIQCQVDSQVTMMFWYRQQPGQSLTLIATANQGSEATYESGFVIDKFPISRPNLTFSTLTVSNMSPEDSSIYLCSVTRTGDTEAFFGQGTRLTVV.

The CDR3 DNA is TGTGCCAGCAGCTCATCCGGGCTAAGCACTCACGAGCAGTACTTC. Protein: CASSSSGLSTHEQYF. V gene TRBV11-1 combines with J gene TRBJ2-7, with D hard to call. The CDR3 sequence is 15 residues long. Deletions cut 4 bases from V and 5 bases from J, with 18 bases between. Germline V CDR1 and CDR2: SGHAT, FQDESV (reference sequence).

Concerning this clonotype: At one of its ends the junction is not consistent with the germline gene, which may arise from a read error. The CDR3 DNA is TGTGCCAGCAGTGCCCCCGGCGAGCGGGGATTC. It translates to CASSAPGERGF. V usage is TRBV6-4 and J usage is TRBJ2-5; 7 bases agree with TRBD2. CDR3 length equals 11 residues. Germline-derived CDR1 and CDR2 are MRHNA and SNTAGT.

Comments on this clonotype: Mismatch with germline at one junction end may stem from a read error. The chain's CDR3 is CASTPSWTYNEPQHF. As DNA, the CDR3 is TGTGCCAGTACCCCGAGCTGGACCTACAATGAGCCCCAGCATTTT. The chain links TRBV19 to TRBJ1-5; D is undetermined. In germline, CDR1 is LNHDA, CDR2 SQIVND (reference sequence). The CDR3 is 15 residues long.

A note on this clonotype: At one end the junction does not follow the germline gene, possibly because of a read error. The rearrangement links TRBV19 to TRBJ2-7, with D possibly matching TRBD1 (6 bases). The CDR3 sequence is 13 residues long. The germline gives CDR1 LNHDA, CDR2 SQIVND (reference sequence). The CDR3: CASSTGSFYEQYF. Here the CDR3 DNA reads TGTGCCAGTAGCACAGGGAGCTTCTACGAGCAGTACTTT.

A remark on this clonotype: A much larger clone lies one base from this, so it may be a read error. The chain couples TRBV12-3 or TRBV12-4 to TRBJ2-1, with D perhaps being TRBD1 or TRBD2 (5 bases each). This CDR3 contains 13 residues. V lost 10 bases, J lost 4 bases, and 14 bases lay in between. CDR3 sequence (DNA): TGTGCCACGGGACGGAACTATTACAATGAGCAGTTCTTC. This codes for CATGRNYYNEQFF.

This clonotype showed up just once. The chain has TRBV7-3 and TRBJ2-1; D not certain. V was clipped by 7 bases and J by 0 bases, with 7 bases between them. The CDR3 is 13 amino acids. The germline V gene encodes CDR1 SGHTA and CDR2 FQGTGA. CDR3 region: CASMGSSYNEQFF. The CDR3, as DNA: TGTGCCAGCATGGGAAGCTCCTACAATGAGCAGTTCTTC. The full variable domain, rest sourced from reference TRBV7-3 and TRBJ2-1, is GAGVSQTPSNKVTEKGKYVELRCDPISGHTALYWYRQSLGQGPEFLIYFQGTGAADDSGLPNDRFFAVRPEGSVSTLKIQRTERGDSAVYLCASMGSSYNEQFFGPGTRLTVL.

V is TRBV5-1 and J is TRBJ1-2; tentatively, D is TRBD1 (5 bases). V was pared by 0 bases and J by 5 bases, with 11 bases between. The CDR3 has 14 residues. Germline loops: CDR1 SGHRS, CDR2 YFSETQ. The CDR3 sequence is CASSLERGEYGYTF. For the CDR3, the DNA is TGCGCCAGCAGCTTGGAACGGGGGGAATATGGCTACACCTTC. Full variable domain (remainder filled in from reference TRBV5-1 and TRBJ1-2): KAGVTQTPRYLIKTRGQQVTLSCSPISGHRSVSWYQQTPGQGLQFLFEYFSETQRNKGNFPGRFSGRQFSNSRSEMNVSTLELGDSALYLCASSLERGEYGYTFGSGTRLTVV.

V is TRBV9 and J is TRBJ2-7, with D tentatively TRBD1 or TRBD2 (5 bases each). With 3 bases removed from V and 0 bases from J, the gap between germline ends came to 19 bases. This CDR3 region has 17 residues. Germline values: CDR1 SGDLS, CDR2 YYNGEE. The CDR3 DNA sequence: TGTGCCAGCAGCGAACCATCCGGGACGGGGAGCTCCTACGAGCAGTACTTC. Its protein is CASSEPSGTGSSYEQYF. The full variable domain, in which reference TRBV9 and TRBJ2-7 provide the parts outside the CDR3, is DSGVTQTPKHLITATGQRVTLRCSPRSGDLSVYWYQQSLDQGLQFLIQYYNGEERAKGNILERFSAQQFPDLHSELNLSSLELGDSALYFCASSEPSGTGSSYEQYFGPGTRLTVT.

The chain uses TRBV29-1 and TRBJ2-4, with D perhaps matching TRBD2 (6 bases). Between the trimmed V and J ends, which lost 3 bases and 4 bases, there was a span of 13 bases. This CDR3 has 14 amino acids. Germline CDR1 reads SQVTM; CDR2 reads ANQGSEA. CDR3 loop: CSVDAGLGKNIQYF. The CDR3 region has the DNA TGCAGCGTTGACGCGGGGTTAGGTAAAAACATTCAGTACTTC.

This clonotype was counted between two and nine times. This could be a read error, since a much larger clone is one nucleotide away. The chain links TRBV6-5 to TRBJ1-1; perhaps TRBD1 as D (5 bases). The CDR3 consists of 16 residues. The V end was cut by 1 base, the J end by 3 bases, with 15 bases between. Germline assignment: CDR1 MNHEY and CDR2 SVGAGI. The CDR3: CASSYLPTEDDTEAFF. The CDR3 bases are TGTGCCAGCAGTTACTTACCGACAGAGGACGACACTGAAGCTTTCTTT.

V gene TRBV6-1 combines with J gene TRBJ1-1; D possibly corresponds to TRBD1 (5 bases). V shed 8 bases and J shed 0 bases, with 16 bases lying between them. The germline V gene has CDR1 MNHNS and CDR2 SASEGT. The CDR3 runs to 15 residues. The CDR3 loop reads CASGHGGGMNTEAFF. CDR3 coding DNA: TGTGCCAGCGGCCACGGGGGGGGTATGAACACTGAAGCTTTCTTT.

This clonotype was seen repeatedly, ten times or more. J is TRBJ1-3 and V is TRBV19; D is ambiguous. Germline CDR1 reads LNHDA; CDR2 reads SQIVND (reference sequence). The CDR3 sequence is 13 residues long. Trimming cost V 9 bases and J 8 bases, with 17 bases left between them. The CDR3 DNA reads as TGTGCCAGCCGCCCCGCGCCCGTGGACACCATATATTTT. Translating gives CASRPAPVDTIYF.

The chain uses TRBV19 and TRBJ1-3, with D hard to call. Germline CDR1 is LNHDA and CDR2 is SQIVND (reference sequence). There are 16 residues in the CDR3. V lost 5 bases, J lost 0 bases, and 14 bases lay in between. CDR3 protein: CASSSGLTSSGNTIYF. The CDR3 region has the DNA TGTGCCAGTAGTTCCGGGTTGACGAGCTCTGGAAACACCATATATTTT.